The subject of this entry is one TCR beta chain. The repertoire was sequenced with immunoSEQ multiplex PCR; TCRdb's copy has only in-frame clones and lacks some. The sample includes about 330,000 clones, about 91% of them seen just once. The data were taken from a study of blood T cell repertoires in COVID-19. The CDR3 sequence is 14 residues long. The V gene lost 2 bases and the J gene lost 5 bases, with 11 bases spanning the gap. CDR1 is SGHKS and CDR2 is YYEKEE in the germline V gene (reference sequence). The sequence was obtained from a man aged 30 to 45 with COVID-19, enrolled during active disease. The chain employs TRBV5-5 and TRBJ2-4; perhaps TRBD2 as D (5 bases). The specimen sequenced was peripheral blood. The CDR3 loop reads CASSLRGGENIQYF. The CDR3 DNA reads TGTGCCAGCAGCTTACGGGGTGGGGAAAACATTCAGTACTTC.